This T cell receptor beta chain emerged from a study of tumor-infiltrating lymphocytes in primary liver carcinoma. Across the study: Staging placed the tumors at T1-T3 N0M0, and they measured roughly 4.2 to 11 cm across. Sequenced samples came back with roughly 3.5 to 7.5 million productive TCRbeta reads, and the counts looked alike across tissue types.

Of note for this clonotype: Its antigen is not identified. One end of the junction is discordant with germline, which a read error may explain.

With approximately 470 ng total RNA as template and a constant-region primer, TCR beta cDNA was made. A slightly modified ARM-PCR protocol with three nested multiplex PCR rounds produced these TCR beta libraries. Forward primers for TRBV1-TRBV30 and a C-beta reverse primer served the first two PCR rounds, at roughly 10 cycles each. TCRdb re-called the multiplex PCR reads with MiXCR, one entry per CDR3 protein. Among under 200,000 distinct CDR3 sequences listed, 65% were seen once. Study-wide findings and caveats: Tumors carried a top-250-clone fraction significantly exceeding that of blood (p = 0.039).

Germline DNA was also extracted, with blood RNA taken from unsorted whole blood. Peripheral blood, around 4 milliliters, was collected prior to surgery. CDR3 length: 17 residues. The germline gives CDR1 SGHKS, CDR2 YYEKEE (reference sequence). Sequencing used peripheral blood. The TCR sequence derives from a woman aged 55-69 years with primary liver carcinoma and hepatitis B virus infection. The V gene is TRBV5-5, the J gene TRBJ2-1, with D perhaps matching TRBD1 (6 bases). The CDR3 DNA sequence: TGTGCCAGCAGCTCCACCGGGACAACAGCATTGGACAATGAGAAGTTCTTC. As protein: CASSSTGTTALDNEKFF.